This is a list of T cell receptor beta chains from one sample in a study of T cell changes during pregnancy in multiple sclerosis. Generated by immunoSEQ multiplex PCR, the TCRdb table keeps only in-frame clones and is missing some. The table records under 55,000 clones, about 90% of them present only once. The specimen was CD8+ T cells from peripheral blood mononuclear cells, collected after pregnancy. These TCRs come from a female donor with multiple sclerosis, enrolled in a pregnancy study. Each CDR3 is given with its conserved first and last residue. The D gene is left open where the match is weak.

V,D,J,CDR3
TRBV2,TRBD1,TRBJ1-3,CASSGPGQGALWGNTIYF
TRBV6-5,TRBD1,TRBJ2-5,CASSYAGQGVQETQYF
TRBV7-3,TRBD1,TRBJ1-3,CASSPQGNAISGNTIYF
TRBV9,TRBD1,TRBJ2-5,CASSGRGQAIQETQYF
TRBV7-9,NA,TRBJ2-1,CASSSSLNWNEQFF
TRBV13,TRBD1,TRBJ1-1,CASSSGDRGLTEAFF
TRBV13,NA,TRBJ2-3,CASSPRGSGGVSTDTQYF
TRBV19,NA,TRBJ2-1,CASRRDSLLPSSYNEQFF
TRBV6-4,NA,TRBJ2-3,CASSALGTRRSTDTQYF
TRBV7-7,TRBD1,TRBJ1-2,CASSHLRQGRANYGYTF
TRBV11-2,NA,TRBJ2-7,CASSPQDSYEQYF
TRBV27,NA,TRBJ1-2,CASSFNRDALIPTGYTF
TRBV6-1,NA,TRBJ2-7,CASSEVTGYEQYF
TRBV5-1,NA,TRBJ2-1,CASSFYPVSGELPFYNEQFF
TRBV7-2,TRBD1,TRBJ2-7,CASTPGGQSSYEQYF
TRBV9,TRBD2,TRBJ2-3,CASMPTSGGGGADTQYF
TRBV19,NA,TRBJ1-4,CASSRYRATNEKLFF
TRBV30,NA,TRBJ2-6,CAWSGLREQGGGANVLTF
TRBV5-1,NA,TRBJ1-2,CASSLWGDDSGYGYTF
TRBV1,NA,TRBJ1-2,CTSSQVYRAYGYTF
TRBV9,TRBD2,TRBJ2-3,CASSGTGGLAASTDTQYF
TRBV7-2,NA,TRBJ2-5,CASSLSRGETQYF
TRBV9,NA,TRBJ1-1,CASSAYRVYGGTEAFF
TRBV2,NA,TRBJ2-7,CASSGDDYEQYF
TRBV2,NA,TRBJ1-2,CASSEPPDRNPPAGYTF
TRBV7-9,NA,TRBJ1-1,CASVGTTGTAFF
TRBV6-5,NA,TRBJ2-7,CASSWGDRGGYEQYF
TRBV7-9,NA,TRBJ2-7,CASSLDGANEQYF
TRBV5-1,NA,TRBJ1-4,CASSLGQGNEKLFF
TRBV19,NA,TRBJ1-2,CASMEAIDGYTF
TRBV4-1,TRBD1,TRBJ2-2,CASSHPQGAGELFF
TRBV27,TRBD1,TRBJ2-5,CASSDRDNRETQYF
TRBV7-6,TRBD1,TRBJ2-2,CASSTGQGRNGELFF
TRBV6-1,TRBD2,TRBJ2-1,CASSEDGTSGGALDEQFF
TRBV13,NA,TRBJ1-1,CASSTPGQGIYTEAFF
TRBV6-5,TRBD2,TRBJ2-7,CASSQTSGVSYEQYF
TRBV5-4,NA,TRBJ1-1,CASSLRGNTEAFF
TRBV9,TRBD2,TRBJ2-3,CASSPGTSGVTDTQYF
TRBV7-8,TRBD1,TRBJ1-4,CASSFSGGFGEKLFF
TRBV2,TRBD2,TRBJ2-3,CASSENSGGVADTQYF
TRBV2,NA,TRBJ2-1,CATQDTSSYNEQFF
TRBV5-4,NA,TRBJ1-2,CASSNPGVGLYGYTF
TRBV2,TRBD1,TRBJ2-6,CASSETGGTGANVLTF
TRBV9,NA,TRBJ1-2,CASSVASGDYGYTF
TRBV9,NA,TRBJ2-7,CASSTSPGQPGAEQYF
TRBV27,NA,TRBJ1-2,CASRQTASIYGYTF
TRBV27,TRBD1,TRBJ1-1,CASSLSEGAVAFF
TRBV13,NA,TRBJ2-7,CASSARTGILNYEQYF
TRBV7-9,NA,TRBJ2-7,CASSSGGVTYEQYF
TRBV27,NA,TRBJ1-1,CASSLSWGDNTEAFF